Presented here are 27 T cell receptor beta chains from one specimen sequenced in a study of T cells in Graves' hyperthyroidism and ophthalmopathy (dated by TCRdb to between 2019 and 2020). The library was generated by multiplex PCR. The reads were generated on an Illumina HiSeq 2000. The TCR beta CDR3 regions were amplified from RNA transcripts. The TCR CDR3 was subjected to a first round of RT-PCR using the HTBI primer set and the Qiagen OneStep RT-PCR kit. TCRdb reprocessing: public reads trimmed at Q25 with fastp, clones called with MiXCR, in-frame beta chains kept. Each CDR3 protein gets just one entry, which takes the most common genes and DNA from the rows behind it. This sample lists around 300,000 distinct CDR3 sequences; 11% to 15% were detected once. Around 23% of the sample rests with the top ten. The sequenced sample was blood. The source of these receptors is a woman aged 25 to 39 with Graves' hyperthyroidism.

V is TRBV6-6 and J is TRBJ1-2; D remains ambiguous. The CDR3 sequence is 12 residues long. Germline V CDR1 and CDR2: MNHNY, SVGAGI (reference sequence). V gave up 0 bases and J gave up 13 bases, with 12 bases separating them. The CDR3 protein is CASSYSHEQITF. For the CDR3, the DNA is TGTGCCAGCAGTTACTCGCACGAGCAGATCACCTTC.

In its sample, this clonotype was seen many times. The chain couples TRBV12-3 or TRBV12-4 to TRBJ2-7; D uncertain. The CDR3 loop spans 15 amino acids. Trimming removed 0 bases from V and 5 bases from J, with 14 bases in between. The CDR3 loop reads CASSLALRNDDEQYF. The CDR3 region has the DNA TGTGCCAGCAGTTTAGCGCTAAGGAATGACGACGAGCAGTACTTC.

This clonotype was observed a handful of times. The genes are TRBV10-3 and TRBJ2-1; 12 bases map to TRBD2. Germline V gene lookup returns CDR1 ENHRY and CDR2 SYGVKD. The J segment lost 5 bases and the V segment lost 5 bases, leaving 4 bases of the junction unmatched. The CDR3 covers 15 residues. In DNA form, the CDR3 reads TGTGCCATCAGTCTAGCGGGAGGGGTGAACAATGAGCAGTTCTTC. Its translation is CAISLAGGVNNEQFF.

This clonotype was recorded at least ten times. The CDR3 sequence: CASDNGQAGGAFF. CDR3 DNA: TGTGCCTCGGACAACGGGCAGGCAGGCGGAGCTTTCTTT. The chain has TRBV6-1 and TRBJ1-1; tentative D call: TRBD1 (5 bases). Deletions cut 11 bases from V and 10 bases from J, with 23 bases between. The CDR3 is 13 residues long. Germline V gene data show CDR1 as MNHNS and CDR2 as SASEGT.

This clonotype was counted a few times. The chain has TRBV10-3 and TRBJ2-1, with 7 bases lining up with TRBD2. Germline V gene lookup returns CDR1 ENHRY and CDR2 SYGVKD. The V and J ends lost 3 bases and 7 bases, in that order; junction bases with no gene match: 21. The CDR3 sequence is 19 residues long. CDR3 amino acids: CAISDALGGLRTVGNEQFF. Written as DNA, the CDR3 is TGTGCCATCAGTGACGCCCTGGGGGGACTAAGGACGGTGGGTAATGAGCAGTTCTTC.

For this clonotype: The junction does not match germline at one end; this may be a read error. The J gene is TRBJ1-2, the V gene TRBV5-1; no reliable D call. CDR1 SGHRS and CDR2 YFSETQ come from the germline V gene. The CDR3 has 13 amino acids. Written as DNA, the CDR3 is TGCGCCAGCAGCTATCATGAAGACTATGGCCACACCTTC. Translating it yields CASSYHEDYGHTF. Together with reference TRBV5-1 and TRBJ1-2, the CDR3 gives the full variable domain: KAGVTQTPRYLIKTRGQQVTLSCSPISGHRSVSWYQQTPGQGLQFLFEYFSETQRNKGNFPGRFSGRQFSNSRSEMNVSTLELGDSALYLCASSYHEDYGHTFGSGTRLTVV.

This clonotype showed up just a few times. The chain couples TRBV24-1 to TRBJ2-1; D might be TRBD1 (6 bases). From germline, CDR1 is KGHDR and CDR2 SFDVKD. The V end lost 4 bases, the J end lost 0 bases, and 15 bases lay between the germline ends. The CDR3 is made up of 17 amino acids. The CDR3 bases are TGTGCCACCAGTGAGGGTGCAGGGGTTAGCTCCTACAATGAGCAGTTCTTC. Amino acids: CATSEGAGVSSYNEQFF.

This clonotype was counted at least ten times. The V gene is TRBV28, the J gene TRBJ1-5; no definite D call. CDR3 size: 14 residues. Germline CDR1 reads MDHEN; CDR2 reads SYDVKM. The V and J ends lost 1 base and 6 bases respectively, with 10 bases between them. The CDR3 region is CASSLSAPGQPQHF. The DNA of the CDR3 is TGTGCCAGCAGTTTATCGGCCCCGGGTCAGCCCCAGCATTTT.

This clonotype has at least ten counts. V is TRBV6-1 and J is TRBJ2-1; D is perhaps TRBD1 (6 bases). V was cut by 8 bases and J by 4 bases, with 12 bases left in between. This CDR3 is 13 amino acids long. CDR1 MNHNS and CDR2 SASEGT come from the germline V gene. The CDR3: CASRDKGYNEQFF. DNA for the CDR3: TGTGCCAGCCGGGACAAGGGTTACAATGAGCAGTTCTTC.

This rearrangement joins TRBV6-2 or TRBV6-3 to TRBJ2-7; 7 bases fit TRBD2. Per germline, CDR1 MNHEY and CDR2 SVGEGT. V trimming: 7 bases; J trimming: 6 bases; junction bases outside the gene matches: 3. This CDR3 region has 11 residues. The CDR3: CASNSGGEQYF. DNA of the CDR3: TGTGCCAGCAATTCGGGGGGCGAGCAGTACTTC.

This clonotype has more than one count but fewer than ten. V usage is TRBV7-2 and J usage is TRBJ1-6; 7 bases line up with TRBD1. The ends lost 6 bases at V and 7 bases at J; junction bases unmatched: 6. Germline CDR1 and CDR2: SGHTA and FQGNSA. The CDR3 extends over 14 amino acids. Written as DNA, the CDR3 is TGTGCCAGCAGACTCGGGACAGCCAATTCACCCCTCCACTTT. Amino acid sequence: CASRLGTANSPLHF.

The chain couples TRBV6-1 to TRBJ2-1, with 10 bases that match TRBD2. V dropped 7 bases and J dropped 12; count of bases not matched to a gene: 6. Germline V gene sequence: CDR1 MNHNS, CDR2 SASEGT. CDR3 length equals 12 residues. This CDR3 is CASNSAGGRQFF. CDR3 DNA: TGTGCCAGCAACTCAGCGGGAGGGCGGCAGTTCTTC.

There are many counts of this clonotype. The chain employs TRBV5-1 and TRBJ1-1; weak D call: TRBD1 (5 bases). V lost 2 bases, J lost 11 bases, and 16 bases lay in between. The CDR3 contains 13 residues. CDR1 SGHRS and CDR2 YFSETQ come from the germline V gene. DNA of the CDR3: TGCGCCAGCAGCTTTCGTGGGACGGCGAGTGCTTTCTTT. Its protein product is CASSFRGTASAFF.

The chain has TRBV20-1 and TRBJ2-5; TRBD2 might be the D (5 bases). CDR1 is DFQATT, CDR2 SNEGSKA, per germline (reference sequence). V was cut by 4 bases and J by 5 bases, with 17 bases left in between. The CDR3 runs 14 residues. Here the CDR3 reads CSATSPGRDETQYF. The CDR3 DNA sequence: TGCAGTGCTACCTCCCCGGGAAGAGACGAGACCCAGTACTTC.

In this sample, this clonotype turned up a few times. The V gene is TRBV29-1, the J gene TRBJ2-1, with 10 bases lining up with TRBD1. Trimming cost V 5 bases and J 10 bases; bases outside gene matches: 2. The CDR3 sequence is 11 residues long. Germline V gives CDR1 SQVTM, CDR2 ANQGSEA. The CDR3 spells CSVRQGAEQFF. The CDR3 bases are TGCAGCGTTCGACAGGGGGCCGAGCAGTTCTTC.

A word on this clonotype: A read error may produce the germline difference seen at one junction end. The rearrangement uses TRBV29-1 and TRBJ2-7; 9 bases align to TRBD2. CDR1 SQVTM and CDR2 ANQGSEA come from the germline V gene. This CDR3 is built from 14 residues. CDR3: CSVGGGAGSSEQYF. DNA of the CDR3: TGCAGCGTTGGCGGGGGGGCTGGATCCTCCGAGCAGTACTTC.

The J gene is TRBJ1-1, the V gene TRBV15, with D possibly matching TRBD1 (5 bases). The CDR3 contains 14 residues. Germline V gives CDR1 LNHNV, CDR2 YYDKDF (reference sequence). V lost 7 bases to trimming and J lost 3 bases, with 15 bases between them. The CDR3 sequence: CATKKQGLDTEAFF. The CDR3 coding sequence is TGTGCCACCAAGAAGCAGGGACTCGACACTGAAGCTTTCTTT.

The table lists this clonotype with a few counts. The J gene is TRBJ2-4, the V gene TRBV20-1; the match to TRBD2 covers 7 bases. There are 14 residues in the CDR3. Germline-derived CDR1 and CDR2 are DFQATT and SNEGSKA (reference sequence). V shed 5 bases, J shed 1 base, and the junction held 5 bases outside the gene matches. The CDR3 loop reads CSAVRGDAKNIQYF. Written as DNA, the CDR3 is TGCAGTGCTGTACGGGGGGATGCCAAAAACATTCAGTACTTC.

The V call is TRBV7-9, the J call TRBJ2-2; 8 nucleotides align to TRBD2. V lost 8 bases, J lost 1 base, and 9 bases stayed unmatched. The CDR3 length is 16 residues. Germline V CDR1 and CDR2: SEHNR, FQNEAQ (reference sequence). The CDR3 here is CASRDQAGVNTGELFF. The CDR3 DNA sequence: TGTGCCAGCCGGGACCAAGCGGGAGTGAACACCGGGGAGCTGTTTTTT.

Ten or more counts support this clonotype. V and J are TRBV7-6 and TRBJ2-3; D is uncertain. The CDR3 extends over 15 amino acids. Germline CDR1 is SGHVS and CDR2 is FNYEAQ. V lost 5 bases to trimming and J lost 2 bases, with 14 bases between them. The CDR3: CASSPQVGNTDTQYF. The CDR3, as DNA: TGTGCCAGCAGCCCCCAGGTGGGAAACACAGATACGCAGTATTTT.

This clonotype was found once. The V gene is TRBV20-1, the J gene TRBJ2-3; TRBD1 is a possible D gene (5 bases). The CDR3 length is 16 residues. The V gene's germline CDR1 is DFQATT and CDR2 SNEGSKA (reference sequence). Trimming removed 3 bases at V and 3 bases at J, with 19 bases between. The CDR3 loop is CSARQPRVHMTDTQYF. For the CDR3, the DNA is TGCAGTGCTAGGCAGCCCAGGGTCCATATGACAGATACGCAGTATTTT.

The J gene is TRBJ1-2, the V gene TRBV13; the D gene is possibly TRBD1 (5 bases). Germline values: CDR1 PRHDT, CDR2 FYEKMQ (reference sequence). V was pared by 4 bases and J by 4 bases, with 13 bases between. CDR3 length: 14 amino acids. The CDR3 reads CASSSTTDGYGYTF. As DNA, the CDR3 is TGTGCCAGCAGCTCGACGACAGACGGCTATGGCTACACCTTC.

This clonotype was counted ten times or more. The chain uses TRBV20-1 and TRBJ2-7; no reliable D call. Germline V gene data show CDR1 as DFQATT and CDR2 as SNEGSKA (reference sequence). The CDR3 sequence is 13 residues long. Trimming left V 1 base short and J 0 bases short, with 7 bases between. Here the CDR3 reads CSARVQSSYEQYF. The CDR3 DNA follows: TGCAGTGCTAGAGTGCAGAGCTCCTACGAGCAGTACTTC.

This clonotype occurred many times. J is TRBJ2-3 and V is TRBV6-1, with D possibly matching TRBD2 (5 bases). There are 14 residues in the CDR3. The V gene lost 6 bases and the J gene lost 4 bases, with 14 bases spanning the gap. Germline-derived CDR1 and CDR2 are MNHNS and SASEGT. The CDR3 DNA reads TGTGCCAGCAGGGCGCTACGGGAATCAGATACGCAGTATTTT. It encodes CASRALRESDTQYF.

This clonotype appeared once. The rearrangement joins TRBV20-1 to TRBJ2-4; 8 bases align to TRBD1. The CDR3 consists of 16 residues. With V trimmed by 0 bases and J by 4 bases, 8 bases remained unmatched. The germline gives CDR1 DFQATT, CDR2 SNEGSKA (reference sequence). This CDR3 reads CSARDPSGQGKNIQYF. CDR3 in DNA: TGCAGTGCTAGAGACCCGAGTGGACAGGGAAAAAACATTCAGTACTTC.

Concerning this clonotype: Germline and junction disagree at one end, which may indicate a read error. The chain carries TRBV20-1 and TRBJ2-1; TRBD2 matches 8 bases. There are 15 residues in the CDR3. Per the germline V gene, CDR1 is DFQATT and CDR2 is SNEGSKA (reference sequence). The CDR3 DNA follows: TGCAGTGCTCCTTCTGGGACTAGATCCTCCAATGAGCAGTTCTTC. Protein: CSAPSGTRSSNEQFF.

This clonotype was found a few times. The J gene is TRBJ1-1, the V gene TRBV14, with a weak D call TRBD1 (5 bases). Germline V gives CDR1 SGHDN, CDR2 FVKESK. Deletions cut 2 bases from V and 4 bases from J, with 17 bases between. There are 16 residues in the CDR3. CDR3 in DNA: TGTGCCAGCAGCCAACTACCGCTCAGGGAGAGCACTGAAGCTTTCTTT. It translates to CASSQLPLRESTEAFF.